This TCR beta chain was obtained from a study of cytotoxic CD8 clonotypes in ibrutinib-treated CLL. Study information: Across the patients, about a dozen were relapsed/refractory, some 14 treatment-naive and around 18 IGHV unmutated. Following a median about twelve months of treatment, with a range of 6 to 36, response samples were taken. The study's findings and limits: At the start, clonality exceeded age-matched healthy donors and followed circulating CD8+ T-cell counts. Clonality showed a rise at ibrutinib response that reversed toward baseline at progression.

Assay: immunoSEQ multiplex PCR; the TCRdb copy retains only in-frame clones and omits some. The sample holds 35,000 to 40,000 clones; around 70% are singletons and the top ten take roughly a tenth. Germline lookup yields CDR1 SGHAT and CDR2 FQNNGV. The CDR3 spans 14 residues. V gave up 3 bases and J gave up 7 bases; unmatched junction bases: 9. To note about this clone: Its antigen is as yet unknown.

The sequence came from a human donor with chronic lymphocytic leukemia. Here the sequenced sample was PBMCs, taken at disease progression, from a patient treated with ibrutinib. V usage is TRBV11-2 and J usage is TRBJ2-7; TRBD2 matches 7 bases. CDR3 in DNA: TGTGCCAGCAGCTTGAACGCGGGAGTATTGGAGCAGTACTTC. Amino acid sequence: CASSLNAGVLEQYF.